What follows is one T cell receptor beta chain and its context. Its antigen remains unidentified. TCRdb called the 5' RACE reads again in MiXCR, with one record for every CDR3 protein. The table includes around 100,000 distinct CDR3 sequences, more than 10% detected once. The data were obtained in a study of neurological immune-mediated disorders. Study-wide results and limits: HTLV-1-associated myelopathy displayed the greatest TCR clonal expansion, and multiple sclerosis exhibited the smallest, lower than that of healthy controls.

Regarding time point: longitudinal time-point 3. Stored at -80 C, 2 million PBMCs were the source of the unsorted libraries. This CDR3 region has 13 residues. CDR1 is WNHNN and CDR2 is SYGVQD in the germline V gene (reference sequence). Trimming shortened V by 2 bases and J by 8 bases, and 12 bases separated the two germline ends. This TCR derives from a female donor with HTLV-1-associated myelopathy (HAM/TSP). Specimen: PBMCs. The chain employs TRBV10-1 and TRBJ1-1; TRBD1 might be the D (5 bases). Here the CDR3 reads CASSEPGTSEAFF. CDR3 sequence (DNA): TGCGCCAGCAGTGAGCCGGGGACGTCGGAAGCTTTCTTT.